This T cell receptor beta chain was retrieved from a study of blood T cell repertoires in COVID-19. On the study more broadly: From the United States, Italy and Spain came samples of acute and convalescent COVID-19. The analysed material was cDNA or gDNA that came from T cells, B-cell-depleted T cells, or PBMCs.

Trimming at V came to 2 bases and at J to 7 bases, leaving 4 bases not matched to a gene. The CDR3 consists of 15 residues. Germline CDR1 reads SGHVS; CDR2 reads FQNEAQ. Original processing methods: Nucleated cell number was recorded as an estimate derived from reference gene primer amplification. The protocol was immunoSEQ multiplex PCR, while the TCRdb copy is restricted to in-frame clones and leaves out a portion. That table supplies the V and J calls and clone size; D and trimming were determined from the DNA. This sample has some 260,000 clones; approximately 91% occur once, and the top ten carry 2% to 2.5%.

Sequences were obtained from peripheral blood. The gene calls are TRBV7-8 and TRBJ1-6; 8 bases fit TRBD1. This sequence was found in a woman aged 40 to 55 who had recovered from COVID-19. DNA of the CDR3: TGTGCCAGCAGCTTATATACAGGGGGAAATTCACCCCTCCACTTT. Translated: CASSLYTGGNSPLHF.